Described below is a single T cell receptor beta chain sequence and its context. Its antigen is currently unknown. The ends lost 5 bases at V and 0 bases at J; junction bases unmatched: 12. The CDR3 length is 18 residues. The germline gives CDR1 SGHAT, CDR2 FQNNGV. The data derive from a study of T cell responses to AZD1222 COVID-19 vaccine. Broader study findings: Reportedly, close to half of spike-specific TCRs are directed against unmutated variant regions. Donors in the cohort were predominantly white British and more often female, and clonal diversity was possibly underestimated.

The data were produced by immunoSEQ multiplex PCR, yet TCRdb's version contains in-frame clones alone and is incomplete. The table shows about 150,000 clones, with more than 85% occurring only once. The source is an adult in good health. The chain joins TRBV11-2 to TRBJ2-2; 7 bases align to TRBD1. The sample consisted of peripheral blood, taken on day 0 of AZD1222 vaccination. CDR3 sequence reads: CASSLPPKGAANTGELFF. CDR3 nucleotide sequence: TGTGCCAGCAGCCTCCCCCCTAAGGGGGCCGCGAACACCGGGGAGCTGTTTTTT.